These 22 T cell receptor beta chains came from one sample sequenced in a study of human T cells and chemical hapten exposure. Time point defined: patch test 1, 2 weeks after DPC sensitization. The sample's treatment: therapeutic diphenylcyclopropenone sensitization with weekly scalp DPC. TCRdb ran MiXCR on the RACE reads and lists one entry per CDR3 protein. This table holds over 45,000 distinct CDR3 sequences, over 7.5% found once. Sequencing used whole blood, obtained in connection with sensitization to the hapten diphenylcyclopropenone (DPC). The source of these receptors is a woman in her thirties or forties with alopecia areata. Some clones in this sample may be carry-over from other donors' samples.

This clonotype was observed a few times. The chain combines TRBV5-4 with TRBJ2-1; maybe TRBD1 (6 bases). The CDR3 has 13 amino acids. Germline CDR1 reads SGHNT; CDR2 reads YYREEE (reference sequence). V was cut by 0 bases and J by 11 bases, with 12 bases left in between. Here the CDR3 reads CASSLVSGEKQFF. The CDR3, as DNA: TGTGCCAGCAGCTTGGTTTCAGGGGAAAAGCAGTTCTTC.

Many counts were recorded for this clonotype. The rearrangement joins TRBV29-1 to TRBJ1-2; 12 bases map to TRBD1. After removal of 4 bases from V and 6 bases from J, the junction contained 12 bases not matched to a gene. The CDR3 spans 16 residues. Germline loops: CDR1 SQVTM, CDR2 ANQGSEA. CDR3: CSVGHKPGQGAHGYTF. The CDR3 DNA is TGCAGCGTTGGACATAAACCGGGACAGGGGGCGCATGGCTACACCTTC.

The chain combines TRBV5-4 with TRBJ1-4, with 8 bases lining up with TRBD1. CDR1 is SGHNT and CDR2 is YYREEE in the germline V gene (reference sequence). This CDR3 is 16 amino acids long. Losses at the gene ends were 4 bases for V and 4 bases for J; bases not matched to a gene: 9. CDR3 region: CASSRTGMVRNEKLFF. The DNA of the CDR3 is TGTGCCAGCAGCCGGACAGGGATGGTCCGTAATGAAAAACTGTTTTTT.

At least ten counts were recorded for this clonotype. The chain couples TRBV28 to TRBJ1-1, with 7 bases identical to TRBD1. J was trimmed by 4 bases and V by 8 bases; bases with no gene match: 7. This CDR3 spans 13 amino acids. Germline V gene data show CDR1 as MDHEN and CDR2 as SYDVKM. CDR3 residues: CASQPTGPTEAFF. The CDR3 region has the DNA TGTGCCAGCCAGCCGACAGGGCCCACTGAAGCTTTCTTT.

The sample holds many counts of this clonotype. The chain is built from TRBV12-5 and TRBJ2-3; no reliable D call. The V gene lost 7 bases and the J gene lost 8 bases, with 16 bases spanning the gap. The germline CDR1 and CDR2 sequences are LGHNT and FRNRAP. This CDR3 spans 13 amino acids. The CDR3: CASVTDRHLTQYF. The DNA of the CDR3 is TGTGCTAGTGTTACTGACCGACATCTTACGCAGTATTTT.

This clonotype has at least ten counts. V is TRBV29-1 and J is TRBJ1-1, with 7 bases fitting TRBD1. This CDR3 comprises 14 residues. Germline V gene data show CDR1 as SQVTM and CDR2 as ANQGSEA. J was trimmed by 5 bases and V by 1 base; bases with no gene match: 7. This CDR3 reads CSVEGEETGTEAFF. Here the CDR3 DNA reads TGCAGCGTTGAAGGAGAGGAGACAGGGACTGAAGCTTTCTTT. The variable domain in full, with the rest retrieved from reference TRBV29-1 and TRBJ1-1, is SAVISQKPSRDICQRGTSLTIQCQVDSQVTMMFWYRQQPGQSLTLIATANQGSEATYESGFVIDKFPISRPNLTFSTLTVSNMSPEDSSIYLCSVEGEETGTEAFFGQGTRLTVV.

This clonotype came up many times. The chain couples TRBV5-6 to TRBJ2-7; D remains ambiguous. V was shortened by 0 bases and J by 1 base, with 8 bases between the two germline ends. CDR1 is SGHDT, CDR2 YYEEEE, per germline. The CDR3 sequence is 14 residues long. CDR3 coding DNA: TGTGCCAGCAGCTTGGACCTGACTTCCTACGAGCAGTACTTC. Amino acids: CASSLDLTSYEQYF. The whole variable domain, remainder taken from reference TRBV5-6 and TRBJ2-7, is DAGVTQSPTHLIKTRGQQVTLRCSPKSGHDTVSWYQQALGQGPQFIFQYYEEEERQRGNFPDRFSGHQFPNYSSELNVNALLLGDSALYLCASSLDLTSYEQYFGPGTRLTVT.

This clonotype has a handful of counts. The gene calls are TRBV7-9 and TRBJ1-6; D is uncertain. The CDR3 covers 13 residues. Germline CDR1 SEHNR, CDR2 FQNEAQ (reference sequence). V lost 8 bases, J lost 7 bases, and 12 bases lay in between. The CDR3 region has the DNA TGTGCCAGCTCCCCACTGGGGAATTCACCCCTCCACTTT. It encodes CASSPLGNSPLHF.

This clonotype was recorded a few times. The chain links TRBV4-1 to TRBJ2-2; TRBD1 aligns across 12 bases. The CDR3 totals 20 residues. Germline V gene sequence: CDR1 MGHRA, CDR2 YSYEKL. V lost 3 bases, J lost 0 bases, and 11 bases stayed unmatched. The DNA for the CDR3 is TGCGCCAGCAGCCATAGGCCGGGACAGGGGGCCCCGTCGAACACCGGGGAGCTGTTTTTT. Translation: CASSHRPGQGAPSNTGELFF.

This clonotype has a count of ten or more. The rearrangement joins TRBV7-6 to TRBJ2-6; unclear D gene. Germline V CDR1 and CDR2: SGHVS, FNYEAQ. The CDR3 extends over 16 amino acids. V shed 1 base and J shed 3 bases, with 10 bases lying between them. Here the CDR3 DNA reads TGTGCCAGCAGCTTAGATAGGGTTATTGGGGCCAACGTCCTGACTTTC. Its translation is CASSLDRVIGANVLTF. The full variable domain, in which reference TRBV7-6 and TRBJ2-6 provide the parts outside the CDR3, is GAGVSQSPRYKVTKRGQDVALRCDPISGHVSLYWYRQALGQGPEFLTYFNYEAQQDKSGLPNDRFSAERPEGSISTLTIQRTEQRDSAMYRCASSLDRVIGANVLTFGAGSRLTVL.

The CDR3 nucleotides read TGTGCCAGCGGGTCCGGGATCGCTGAAGCTTTCTTT. Its protein product is CASGSGIAEAFF. The rearrangement uses TRBV27 and TRBJ1-1; no firm D call. V was shortened by 8 bases and J by 6 bases, with 13 bases between the two germline ends. CDR3 length equals 12 residues. CDR1 is MNHEY and CDR2 is SMNVEV in the germline V gene (reference sequence).

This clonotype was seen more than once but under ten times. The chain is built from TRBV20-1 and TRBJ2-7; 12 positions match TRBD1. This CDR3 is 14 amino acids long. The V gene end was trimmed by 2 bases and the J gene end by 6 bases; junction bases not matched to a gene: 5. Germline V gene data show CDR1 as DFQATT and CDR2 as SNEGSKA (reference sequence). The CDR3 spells CSARPGTGGGEQYF. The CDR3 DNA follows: TGCAGTGCTAGACCCGGGACAGGGGGCGGCGAGCAGTACTTC.

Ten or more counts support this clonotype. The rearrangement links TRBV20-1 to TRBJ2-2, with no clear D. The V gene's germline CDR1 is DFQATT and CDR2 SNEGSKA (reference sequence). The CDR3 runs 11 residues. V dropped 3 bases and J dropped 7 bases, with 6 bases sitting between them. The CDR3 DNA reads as TGCAGTGCTAGTCGGGTCGGGGAGCTGTTTTTT. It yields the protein CSASRVGELFF.

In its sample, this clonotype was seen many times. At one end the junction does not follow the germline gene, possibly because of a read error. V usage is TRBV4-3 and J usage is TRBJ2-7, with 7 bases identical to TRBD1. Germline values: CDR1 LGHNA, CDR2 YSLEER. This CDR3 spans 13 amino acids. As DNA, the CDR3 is TGCGCCAGCAGCCAAGATGGGACAGCCTATCGGCACTTC. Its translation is CASSQDGTAYRHF.

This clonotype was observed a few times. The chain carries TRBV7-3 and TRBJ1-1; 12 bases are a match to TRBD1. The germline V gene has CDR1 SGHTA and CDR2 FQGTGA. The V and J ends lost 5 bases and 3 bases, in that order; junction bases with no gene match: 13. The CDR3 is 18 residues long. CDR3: CASSQTAGTGGLDTEAFF. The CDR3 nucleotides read TGTGCCAGCAGCCAGACGGCCGGGACAGGGGGCTTGGACACTGAAGCTTTCTTT.

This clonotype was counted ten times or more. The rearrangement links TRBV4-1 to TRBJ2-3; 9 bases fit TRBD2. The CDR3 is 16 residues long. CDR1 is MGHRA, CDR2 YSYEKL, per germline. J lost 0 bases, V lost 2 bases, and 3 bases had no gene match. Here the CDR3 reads CASSQWAGGSTDTQYF. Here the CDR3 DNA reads TGCGCCAGCAGCCAATGGGCGGGGGGGAGCACAGATACGCAGTATTTT.

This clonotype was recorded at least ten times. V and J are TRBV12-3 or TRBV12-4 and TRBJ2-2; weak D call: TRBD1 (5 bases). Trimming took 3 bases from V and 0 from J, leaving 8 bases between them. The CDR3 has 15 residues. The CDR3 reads CASSFQGSNTGELFF. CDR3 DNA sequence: TGTGCCAGCAGTTTTCAGGGTTCGAACACCGGGGAGCTGTTTTTT.

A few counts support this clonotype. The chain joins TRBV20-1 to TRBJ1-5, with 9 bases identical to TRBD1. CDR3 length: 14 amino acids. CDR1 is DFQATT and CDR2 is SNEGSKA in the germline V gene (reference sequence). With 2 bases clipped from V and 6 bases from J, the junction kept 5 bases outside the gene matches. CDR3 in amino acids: CSARPTGGGQPQHF. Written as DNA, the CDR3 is TGCAGTGCTAGACCCACAGGGGGCGGTCAGCCCCAGCATTTT.

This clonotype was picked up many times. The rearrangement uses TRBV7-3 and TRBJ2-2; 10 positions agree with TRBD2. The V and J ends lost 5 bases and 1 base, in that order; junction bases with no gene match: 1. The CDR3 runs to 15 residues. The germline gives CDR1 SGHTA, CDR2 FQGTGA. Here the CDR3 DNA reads TGTGCCAGCAGCCCTAGCGGGGGGAACACCGGGGAGCTGTTTTTT. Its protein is CASSPSGGNTGELFF.

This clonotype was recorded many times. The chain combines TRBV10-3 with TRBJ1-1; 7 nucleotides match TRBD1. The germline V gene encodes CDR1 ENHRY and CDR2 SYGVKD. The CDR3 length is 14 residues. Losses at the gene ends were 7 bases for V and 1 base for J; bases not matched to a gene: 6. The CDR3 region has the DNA TGTGCCATCACCCCGACAGGGCCGAACACTGAAGCTTTCTTT. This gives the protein CAITPTGPNTEAFF.

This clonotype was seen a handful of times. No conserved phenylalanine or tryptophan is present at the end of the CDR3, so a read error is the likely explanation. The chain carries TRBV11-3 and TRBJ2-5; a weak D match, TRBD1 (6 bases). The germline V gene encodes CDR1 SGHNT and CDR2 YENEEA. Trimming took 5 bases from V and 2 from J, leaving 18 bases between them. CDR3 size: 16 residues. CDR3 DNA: TGTGCCAGCAGCCGCAGAACTGACAGGCGGCAAGAGACCCAGTACTCC. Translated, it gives CASSRRTDRRQETQYS.

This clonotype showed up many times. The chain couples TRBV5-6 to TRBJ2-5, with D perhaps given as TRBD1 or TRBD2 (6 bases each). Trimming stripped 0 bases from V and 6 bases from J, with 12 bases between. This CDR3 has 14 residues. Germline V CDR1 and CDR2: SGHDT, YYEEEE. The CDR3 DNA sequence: TGTGCCAGCAGCTTGGCCCCGGGGGCGAAGACCCAGTACTTC. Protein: CASSLAPGAKTQYF.